Presented here are 4 T cell receptor beta chains from one specimen sequenced in a study of T cells in Graves' hyperthyroidism and ophthalmopathy. The source material, RNA transcripts, was used to amplify TCR beta CDR3 regions. Using the HTBI primer set, a first-round RT-PCR was run on the TCR CDR3. In TCRdb, the multiplex PCR reads were re-called with MiXCR into one record per CDR3 protein. The profile shows 400,000 to 500,000 distinct CDR3 sequences, approximately 14% of them singletons. Sample: blood. Source of these receptors: a woman younger than 35 with Graves' hyperthyroidism.

The chain couples TRBV11-2 to TRBJ2-5; 8 bases map to TRBD1. CDR1 is SGHAT and CDR2 is FQNNGV in the germline V gene. The CDR3 is made up of 16 amino acids. Losses at the gene ends were 1 base for V and 4 bases for J; bases not matched to a gene: 8. The chain's CDR3 is CASSLGGRGLRETQYF. DNA for the CDR3: TGTGCCAGCAGCTTAGGCGGCAGGGGGCTGCGAGAGACCCAGTACTTC.

This clonotype was seen many times. The J gene is TRBJ1-2, the V gene TRBV3-1; unclear D gene. The germline V gene has CDR1 LGHDT and CDR2 YNNKEL (reference sequence). This CDR3 comprises 14 residues. Trimming pared 0 bases from V and 3 bases from J, leaving 8 bases between. The CDR3 nucleotides are TGTGCCAGCAGCCAAGATGCCGGGGACTATGGCTACACCTTC. Translation gives CASSQDAGDYGYTF.

This clonotype has at least ten counts. The chain couples TRBV19 to TRBJ2-3, with unresolved D. Germline CDR1 is LNHDA and CDR2 is SQIVND (reference sequence). The CDR3 length is 14 residues. With 6 bases removed from V and 0 bases from J, the gap between germline ends came to 10 bases. The CDR3 protein is CASRISSSTDTQYF. The DNA of the CDR3 is TGTGCCAGTAGGATTAGCTCTAGCACAGATACGCAGTATTTT.

This CDR3 reads CATSGRGGFSPLHF. CDR3 coding DNA: TGTGCCACATCTGGGAGGGGAGGATTTTCACCCCTCCACTTT. This chain joins TRBV19 and TRBJ1-6, with D perhaps matching TRBD1 (5 bases). This CDR3 has 14 residues. With 10 bases removed from V and 9 bases from J, the gap between germline ends came to 19 bases. Germline values: CDR1 LNHDA, CDR2 SQIVND (reference sequence).